The sequence of this T cell receptor (beta chain) was determined in a study of spatial heterogeneity in lung cancer (dated by TCRdb to between 2017 and 2020). Regarding the complete study: More beta-chain than alpha-chain transcripts were consistently detected, likely reflecting higher beta-chain transcript abundance. In the raw uncorrected reads, each unique combination of TCR and UMI appeared on average more than ten times. In non-small cell lung cancer, the study quantitatively compared TCR alpha and beta repertoires across several tumor regions, matched nontumor lung, and blood. At surgery, both alpha and beta chains were TCR-sequenced in approximately 210 tumor regions, 64 matched nontumor lung samples and over 50 PBMC samples. In tumor regions, TCR transcript counts showed a strong correlation with a T cell transcriptional module score from matched bulk RNA-seq. TCR repertoire features were related to nonsynonymous mutation counts determined by whole-exome sequencing of tumor tissue.

The method behind the library was 5' RACE. Sequenced on a NextSeq 500. To allow correction of PCR and sequencing errors, the TCR library protocol tagged every TCR cDNA molecule with a unique molecular identifier. In the authors' own workflow: TCR identification, UMI-based error correction and CDR3 extraction were all carried out with Decombinator tools. TCRs above a frequency of 2 per 1,000, corresponding to the top 1% of the tumor frequency distribution, were defined as expanded. Expanded tumor TCRs statistically deemed absent (corrected P<0.05) from at least one tumor region were classed as regional, and all other expanded tumor TCRs were classed as ubiquitous. Each repertoire was subsampled 100 times to 5,000 TCRs, after which Renyi diversity was computed with the R vegan package. CDR3 similarity networks were built from amino acid triplet string-kernel similarity, with CDR3s being connected when pairwise similarity was above 0.82. The public sequencing data were trimmed at Q25 with fastp and processed into clonotypes with MiXCR by TCRdb, which kept only in-frame beta chains. Rows with one shared CDR3 protein collapse into an entry with the most common genes and DNA. The V and J calls were not made by the authors but by TCRdb's processing. The sample table shows tens of thousands of distinct CDR3 sequences, and 5% to 7.5% are seen once. The ten largest clones represent approximately 10% of the sample.

A word on this clonotype: Its antigen remains unidentified. Per-base quality was not reported, and no clone a single base away is much larger than it.

Reading the label with the study, this specimen's time point is: sample taken at primary tumor resection. Samples were obtained from 65 to 90 patients with early-stage, untreated non-small cell lung cancer from the lung TRACERx cohort. Whole RNA extracted from tumor and nontumor lung tissue, or from cryopreserved PBMC samples, was used for TCR sequencing without cell sorting. Only patients for whom sufficient RNA was available from at least two tumor regions were selected for TCR sequencing. A lung pathologist reviewed the tumor and adjacent nontumor lung specimens before the specimens were selected. V and J lose 2 bases and 0 bases, and a span of 14 bases separates them. Inclusive of the bounding cysteine and phenylalanine, the CDR3 is 17 residues long. The CDR3 DNA has 51 bases and is translated from base 1. Here is what the overall study found, with its caveats: The count of ubiquitous expanded TCRs correlated with the count of ubiquitous nonsynonymous mutations, and the count of regional expanded TCRs correlated with the count of regional nonsynonymous mutations. Additional single-cell paired TCR alpha and beta sequencing was considered necessary to confirm, at a functional level, the hypothesis that regional TCRs recognize regional mutations. A correlation was observed between the number of expanded intratumoral alpha and beta TCRs and the tumor nonsynonymous mutation count. TCR-seq coverage of tumor T cells was estimated to be only roughly 7.5% for alpha chains and about 12% for beta chains.

The chain is encoded by TRBV12-3 or TRBV12-4 joined to TRBJ1-5; TRBD1 is a weak D gene call, 5 bases matching. This TCR was recovered from a male donor with early-stage non-small cell lung cancer. The sequencing here drew on lung tumor tissue, taken at surgery. The DNA reads as follows: TGTGCCAGCAGTTTAAAGGGGATAGGACGTAGCAATCAGCCCCAGCATTTT. Its amino acids are CASSLKGIGRSNQPQHF.